The clone carrying this T cell receptor beta chain has ten or more counts. The CDR3 is 16 residues long. From germline, CDR1 is ENHRY and CDR2 SYGVKD. The V end was cut by 11 bases, the J end by 0 bases, with 21 bases between. Amplification of TCR beta CDR3 regions used RNA as the template. Using the HTBI primer set, a first-round RT-PCR was run on the TCR CDR3. TCRdb called the multiplex PCR reads again in MiXCR, with one record for every CDR3 protein. The data show under 250,000 distinct CDR3 sequences, with about 25% seen just once and roughly 35% held by the top ten. Orbital computed tomography, thyroid ultrasound, serum thyroxine and TRAb, and clinical symptoms together informed the diagnoses. This record belongs to a study of T cells in Graves' hyperthyroidism and ophthalmopathy.

This sequence originates from a woman between 35 and 50 years old with Graves' ophthalmopathy. Sequencing used blood. The chain is built from TRBV10-3 and TRBJ2-3; maybe TRBD2 (5 bases). The CDR3 DNA reads as TGTGCCGTCGACTACTATTTAAGCGATAGCACAGATACGCAGTATTTT. This gives the protein CAVDYYLSDSTDTQYF.